The clone carrying this T cell receptor beta chain was recorded a few times. The sample originates from a study of T-cell reconstitution after alpha-beta-depleted transplantation in children. Per the germline V gene, CDR1 is MNHNS and CDR2 is SASEGT. Trimming pared 4 bases from V and 3 bases from J, leaving 16 bases between. The CDR3 extends over 15 amino acids. Library preparation (for TCRbeta) was performed with unique molecular identifiers. In TCRdb, the PCR reads were re-called with MiXCR into one record per CDR3 protein. The sample lists about 590,000 distinct CDR3 sequences, 10% to 15% occurring once.

The V gene is TRBV6-1, the J gene TRBJ2-7; perhaps TRBD2 as D (6 bases). This receptor was obtained from a male patient between 5 and 17 years old who had a stem cell transplant for acute myeloid leukemia, so the T cells may come from the graft donor. The sample consisted of PBMCs, mostly from graft donor cells, taken 360 days after TCRalphabeta/CD19-depleted stem cell transplant. The CDR3 coding sequence is TGTGCCAGCAGTGCTGGGACTGGAGGAGGCTACGAGCAGTACTTC. This codes for CASSAGTGGGYEQYF.